The 29 T cell receptor beta chains below all came from one sample that was sequenced in a study of T cells in Graves' hyperthyroidism and ophthalmopathy. There were TCR beta CDR3 regions amplified from RNA transcripts. Carried out on the TCR CDR3, a first-round RT-PCR used the HTBI primer set. TCRdb reanalysed the multiplex PCR reads using MiXCR and keeps one entry per CDR3 protein. Among roughly 40,000 distinct CDR3 sequences listed, about 47% were seen once. Sequencing was performed on blood. These receptor sequences come from a man aged 40-49 years with Graves' ophthalmopathy.

This clonotype was observed a few times. J is TRBJ2-7 and V is TRBV14, with D tentatively TRBD2 (5 bases). Per germline, CDR1 SGHDN and CDR2 FVKESK. The CDR3 is 14 residues long. V lost 1 base to trimming and J lost 7 bases, with 14 bases between them. DNA for the CDR3: TGTGCCAGCAGCCAAGTTCGGGGAACCGGGGAGCAGTACTTC. Encoded protein: CASSQVRGTGEQYF.

The chain joins TRBV7-8 to TRBJ2-7; D perhaps matches TRBD2 (6 bases). Germline loops: CDR1 SGHVS, CDR2 FQNEAQ. The CDR3 is 16 amino acids. V was cut by 5 bases and J by 3 bases, with 20 bases left in between. CDR3: CASSLPPGLGNYEQYF. DNA for the CDR3: TGTGCCAGCAGCCTTCCTCCGGGACTTGGTAACTACGAGCAGTACTTC.

Points on this clonotype: No conserved phenylalanine or tryptophan ends this CDR3, so it is likely a read error. The DNA is left out, because the CDR3 cannot be placed on it with certainty; the CDR3 is given as TCRdb lists it. The chain employs TRBV5-5 and TRBJ2-1. The CDR3 length equals 8 residues, ends included. Germline V gene sequence: CDR1 SGHKS, CDR2 YYEKEE (reference sequence). CDR3 sequence reads: CASSLIGN.

Points on this clonotype: The CDR3 end shows no conserved phenylalanine or tryptophan, and so a read error is likely. This chain uses TRBV4-2 with TRBJ2-5; D is ambiguous. Per germline, CDR1 LGHNA and CDR2 YNFKEQ. The CDR3 sequence is 13 residues long. CDR3 loop: CASSSLTGETQYC. The CDR3 DNA sequence: TGTGCGAGCAGCTCATTGACCGGCGAGACCCAGTACTGC.

The gene calls are TRBV5-1 and TRBJ1-4, with D tentatively TRBD1 (6 bases). The CDR3 spans 15 residues. CDR1 is SGHRS, CDR2 YFSETQ, per germline. The V gene lost 0 bases and the J gene lost 7 bases, with 13 bases spanning the gap. In nucleotides, the CDR3 is TGCGCCAGCAGCTTGGAACAGGGCGGTCGTGAAAAACTGTTTTTT. Its protein product is CASSLEQGGREKLFF. The full variable domain, completed using reference TRBV5-1 and TRBJ1-4, is KAGVTQTPRYLIKTRGQQVTLSCSPISGHRSVSWYQQTPGQGLQFLFEYFSETQRNKGNFPGRFSGRQFSNSRSEMNVSTLELGDSALYLCASSLEQGGREKLFFGSGTQLSVL.

This clonotype is labeled as medium-sized. The CDR3 protein is CSGGSSYNEQFF. CDR3 coding DNA: TGCAGCGGTGGCAGCTCCTACAATGAGCAGTTCTTC. The chain combines TRBV29-1 with TRBJ2-1; D unclear. Germline CDR1 SQVTM, CDR2 ANQGSEA. The CDR3 runs 12 residues. Trimming removed 7 bases at V and 0 bases at J, with 7 bases between.

This clonotype was observed a handful of times. The chain combines TRBV5-4 with TRBJ2-5; weak D call: TRBD2 (6 bases). Germline V gene sequence: CDR1 SGHNT, CDR2 YYREEE (reference sequence). V was shortened by 2 bases and J by 7 bases, with 12 bases between the two germline ends. The CDR3 length is 13 residues. CDR3 sequence reads: CASSFGGTGTQYF. The CDR3 DNA follows: TGTGCCAGCAGCTTCGGGGGAACAGGGACCCAGTACTTC.

The chain has TRBV29-1 and TRBJ1-3; D is ambiguous. Looked up from germline, CDR1 is SQVTM and CDR2 is ANQGSEA. V was shortened by 8 bases and J by 1 base, with 12 bases between the two germline ends. The CDR3 spans 13 residues. The CDR3 DNA follows: TGCAGCACCTTGGGTGGGTCTGGAAACACCATATATTTT. Its translation is CSTLGGSGNTIYF.

This clonotype has at least ten counts. CDR3 sequence reads: CASRGGTSGSTDTQYF. CDR3 coding DNA: TGTGCCAGCAGGGGGGGGACTAGCGGGAGCACAGATACGCAGTATTTT. The genes are TRBV9 and TRBJ2-3; TRBD2 matches at 12 bases. V trimming: 5 bases; J trimming: 0 bases; junction bases outside the gene matches: 4. There are 16 residues in the CDR3. CDR1 and CDR2 (germline): SGDLS, YYNGEE. Full variable domain (missing parts from reference TRBV9 and TRBJ2-3): DSGVTQTPKHLITATGQRVTLRCSPRSGDLSVYWYQQSLDQGLQFLIQYYNGEERAKGNILERFSAQQFPDLHSELNLSSLELGDSALYFCASRGGTSGSTDTQYFGPGTRLTVL.

This clonotype occurred many times. V usage is TRBV12-3 or TRBV12-4 and J usage is TRBJ1-5; 8 bases align to TRBD1. There are 15 residues in the CDR3. J gave up 0 bases and V 6 bases, and 4 bases lay outside the gene matches. CDR3 coding DNA: TGTGCCAGCAGGAGTGGGACAGGTAGCAATCAGCCCCAGCATTTT. As protein: CASRSGTGSNQPQHF.

The chain employs TRBV5-4 and TRBJ2-7, with a possible D match to TRBD2 (6 bases). The CDR3 loop spans 16 amino acids. CDR1 is SGHNT, CDR2 YYREEE, per germline (reference sequence). Trimming removed 0 bases from V and 1 base from J, with 14 bases in between. The CDR3 loop is CASSLGGVAESYEQYF. For the CDR3, the DNA is TGTGCCAGCAGCTTGGGCGGAGTAGCGGAGTCCTACGAGCAGTACTTC.

The V gene is TRBV25-1, the J gene TRBJ2-7, with TRBD1 matching 7 bases. This CDR3 comprises 14 residues. In germline, CDR1 is MGHDK, CDR2 SYGVNS. Trimming removed 4 bases from V and 2 bases from J; junction bases left unmatched: 5. The CDR3 DNA follows: TGTGCCAGCAGTGCTACCGGGACAGCCTACGAGCAGTACTTC. It is translated as CASSATGTAYEQYF.

As to this clonotype: A much larger clone differs from this one at a single base, so this may be a read error. CDR3 sequence: CAGSHYPRDFSRNQPQHF. The CDR3 region has the DNA TGTGCCGGCAGTCACTACCCTAGGGACTTCAGTCGCAATCAGCCCCAGCATTTT. The chain uses TRBV27 and TRBJ1-5, with a possible D match to TRBD1 (5 bases). Germline V lookup: CDR1 MNHEY, CDR2 SMNVEV (reference sequence). CDR3 length equals 18 residues.

This clonotype was seen at least ten times. This chain joins TRBV2 and TRBJ2-5; tentative D call: TRBD1 (6 bases). In germline, CDR1 is SNHLY, CDR2 FYNNEI. The CDR3 contains 15 residues. V lost 10 bases and J lost 1, with 19 bases in between. Here the CDR3 reads CATFSPRGTQETQYF. The DNA for the CDR3 is TGTGCCACCTTTTCCCCCAGGGGCACCCAAGAGACCCAGTACTTC.

This clonotype was picked up many times. The chain links TRBV11-2 to TRBJ2-3, with a possible D match to TRBD2 (5 bases). V was clipped by 2 bases and J by 0 bases, with 9 bases between them. Germline CDR1 reads SGHAT; CDR2 reads FQNNGV. CDR3 length: 15 residues. The CDR3 DNA reads TGTGCCAGCAGCTTACAAGCGGTTAGCACAGATACGCAGTATTTT. Translated: CASSLQAVSTDTQYF.

In this sample, this clonotype turned up many times. The V call is TRBV27, the J call TRBJ1-4, with TRBD1 identical over 7 bases. J lost 6 bases, V lost 5 bases, and 6 bases had no gene match. Germline V lookup: CDR1 MNHEY, CDR2 SMNVEV (reference sequence). The CDR3 has 14 residues. CDR3 bases: TGTGCCAGCAGTGACCGACAGGGATATGAAAAACTGTTTTTT. Its translation is CASSDRQGYEKLFF.

V and J are TRBV19 and TRBJ1-1; D is perhaps TRBD1 (5 bases). Germline CDR1 LNHDA, CDR2 SQIVND (reference sequence). V was pared by 4 bases and J by 4 bases, with 16 bases between. The CDR3 consists of 15 residues. The CDR3 bases are TGTGCCAGTAGTAGGAGAAGCGGGGCTAGCACTGAAGCTTTCTTT. It specifies CASSRRSGASTEAFF.

By share, this clonotype counts as medium-sized. This chain joins TRBV20-1 and TRBJ1-5; unclear D gene. This CDR3 has 14 residues. Germline V gene lookup returns CDR1 DFQATT and CDR2 SNEGSKA (reference sequence). V lost 1 base and J 0 bases, leaving 7 bases between the germline ends. The CDR3 is CSARGTYSNQPQHF. CDR3 DNA: TGCAGTGCTAGAGGGACGTATAGCAATCAGCCCCAGCATTTT.

In its sample, this clonotype was seen many times. The V call is TRBV4-2, the J call TRBJ2-1; D might be TRBD2 (6 bases). Germline CDR1 LGHNA, CDR2 YNFKEQ. Trimming left V 0 bases short and J 7 bases short, with 13 bases between. The CDR3 totals 15 residues. The CDR3 protein is CASSQEDGRTNEQFF. The CDR3 DNA follows: TGTGCCAGCAGCCAAGAAGACGGGAGAACGAATGAGCAGTTCTTC.

The rearrangement joins TRBV20-1 to TRBJ1-4; weak D call: TRBD1 (5 bases). The CDR3 contains 14 residues. Germline CDR1 and CDR2: DFQATT and SNEGSKA (reference sequence). V was cut by 5 bases and J by 4 bases, with 14 bases left in between. CDR3 loop: CSAPRWGDNEKLFF. The CDR3, as DNA: TGCAGTGCTCCCCGTTGGGGGGATAATGAAAAACTGTTTTTT.

Only one count was recorded for this clonotype. Germline and junction disagree at one end, which may indicate a read error. The rearrangement joins TRBV5-5 to TRBJ1-1; D remains ambiguous. The CDR3 has 13 residues. Per germline, CDR1 SGHKS and CDR2 YYEKEE (reference sequence). This CDR3 reads CAGSLLWNTEAFF. DNA of the CDR3: TGTGCCGGCAGCTTGTTGTGGAACACTGAAGCGTTCTTT.

Many counts were recorded for this clonotype. The chain has TRBV19 and TRBJ2-4; no clear D. The CDR3 has 18 amino acids. CDR1 is LNHDA and CDR2 is SQIVND in the germline V gene (reference sequence). V lost 0 bases, J lost 0 bases, and 15 bases lay in between. The CDR3 here is CASSIDPYDALAKNIQYF. As DNA, the CDR3 is TGTGCCAGTAGTATAGACCCATACGACGCTCTAGCCAAAAACATTCAGTACTTC.

This clonotype was counted ten times or more. The rearrangement joins TRBV6-1 to TRBJ2-1, with 13 bases lining up with TRBD2. Per germline, CDR1 MNHNS and CDR2 SASEGT. Trimming took 4 bases from V and 6 from J; bases not matched to a gene: 3. The CDR3 spans 15 residues. The CDR3 DNA reads as TGTGCCAGCAGTGTTCGACTAGCGGGGGGCAATGAGCAGTTCTTC. Its protein is CASSVRLAGGNEQFF.

Of note for this clonotype: One junction end does not reproduce the germline sequence, and a read error may be involved. CDR3 in amino acids: CSAILAGCTVTQYF. The CDR3 DNA reads TGCAGTGCTATTTTAGCGGGGTGCACAGTTACGCAGTATTTT. This chain uses TRBV20-1 with TRBJ2-3; TRBD2 matches 8 bases. This CDR3 contains 14 residues. CDR1 is DFQATT and CDR2 is SNEGSKA in the germline V gene (reference sequence).

In its sample, this clonotype was seen many times. This chain links TRBV20-1 with TRBJ2-5; 8 bases are shared with TRBD2. Trimming cost V 6 bases and J 2 bases; bases outside gene matches: 2. The CDR3 covers 12 residues. The germline V gene has CDR1 DFQATT and CDR2 SNEGSKA (reference sequence). CDR3 region: CSAIAGQETQYF. Here the CDR3 DNA reads TGCAGTGCAATAGCGGGACAAGAGACCCAGTACTTC.

Turning to this clonotype: The CDR3 carries no conserved terminal phenylalanine or tryptophan, so it likely arises from a read error. DNA of the CDR3: TGCGCCAGCGAAAGACCTGAAGCTTTCCTT. Protein product: CASERPEAFL. V and J are TRBV10-2 and TRBJ1-1; no reliable D call. The CDR3 loop spans 10 amino acids. Trimming left V 8 bases short and J 6 bases short, with 7 bases between. CDR1 WSHSY and CDR2 SAAADI come from the germline V gene.

This clonotype has ten or more counts. The chain carries TRBV7-9 and TRBJ2-1; possible D gene TRBD1, 6 bases. The CDR3 runs to 15 residues. V lost 1 base, J lost 6 bases, and 13 bases lay in between. Germline CDR1 and CDR2: SEHNR and FQNEAQ (reference sequence). Here the CDR3 DNA reads TGTGCCAGCAGCTTAGTGGGCGGACAGAGCAATGAGCAGTTCTTC. It yields the protein CASSLVGGQSNEQFF.

This clonotype was picked up one time. This rearrangement joins TRBV19 to TRBJ2-3; D is unresolved. This CDR3 is 12 amino acids long. CDR1 is LNHDA and CDR2 is SQIVND in the germline V gene (reference sequence). The V end lost 4 bases, the J end lost 3 bases, and 5 bases lay between the germline ends. The CDR3 DNA reads as TGTGCCAGTAGTACCCGGACAGATACGCAGTATTTT. Translated, it gives CASSTRTDTQYF.

The chain couples TRBV6-1 to TRBJ2-1; 10 bases agree with TRBD2. This CDR3 contains 15 residues. The trim removed 6 bases at V and 3 bases at J, leaving 5 bases unmatched. Looked up from germline, CDR1 is MNHNS and CDR2 is SASEGT. The CDR3 DNA sequence: TGTGCCAGCAGGCCAAGCGGGGGGGGCTACAATGAGCAGTTCTTC. Protein: CASRPSGGGYNEQFF.